This entry describes one T cell receptor beta chain. Its antigen is not known. The entry originates in a study of blood T cells in healthy people across ages. About the study: Template switching captured about one barcoded beta molecule per two T cells. Study results and caveats: The lack of PBMC sorting stopped any conclusive naive versus antigen-experienced comparison.

The trim removed 5 bases at V and 4 bases at J, leaving 13 bases unmatched. Germline V gene data show CDR1 as SEHNR and CDR2 as FQNEAQ (reference sequence). The CDR3 has 16 amino acids. A J-beta primer mix and a sample-barcoded 5' primer were used in a second PCR of roughly 6 to 11 cycles. CDR3-containing paired-end reads numbered at least 2.5 million in each sample. TCRdb passed the 5' RACE reads through MiXCR, listing each CDR3 protein once. The repertoire holds 1 million to 1.2 million distinct CDR3 sequences, with more than 30% as singletons. This chain links TRBV7-9 with TRBJ2-7, with 8 bases lining up with TRBD1. Sequences were obtained from blood. The TCR was taken from a man between 18 and 35 years old in good health. Here the CDR3 reads CASSRHAGTGLYEQYF. CDR3 coding DNA: TGTGCCAGCAGCCGCCACGCCGGGACAGGCTTATACGAGCAGTACTTC.